A selection of T cell receptor beta chains follows, all from one sample in a study of CXCR3-negative and CXCR3-positive naive CD8 T cells. No DNA is given; TCRdb re-called the 5' RACE reads and lists each CDR3 protein once. The sample includes approximately 89,000 distinct CDR3 sequences. Source material: naive CXCR3+ CD8+ T cells from blood. Every receptor here comes from a human donor in good health. Some clones in this sample may be carry-over from other donors' samples. CDR3s include the opening cysteine and the closing phenylalanine or tryptophan.

>12|TRBJ2-7|TRBV6-5
CASGPGGAEQYF
>15|TRBJ2-5|TRBV14
CASSHLAGGTETQYF
>17|TRBJ2-2|TRBV28
CASTPERAAGITGELFF
>14|TRBJ2-7|TRBV6-2/TRBV6-3
CASSHRDSRLEQCF
>16|TRBJ2-5|TRBV3-1
CASSQGAQGNEETQYF
>13|TRBJ2-3|TRBV5-1
CASSPEMTDTQYF
>14|TRBJ2-3|TRBV6-6
CASSYSSGTDTQYF
>17|TRBJ2-2|TRBV7-6
CASSLRVTGVNTGELFF
>15|TRBJ1-1|TRBV6-5
CASSYFGTGSTEAFF
>14|TRBJ1-1|TRBV29-1
CSVEGEGTNTEAFF
>11|TRBJ2-1|TRBV29-1
CSVWGSDEQFF
>18|TRBJ1-6|TRBV28
CASSHGDRGRAYNSPLHF
>14|TRBJ1-1|TRBV5-1
CASSLSGKNTEAFF
>15|TRBJ1-2|TRBV6-5
CASSPGTGINYGYTF
>12|TRBJ1-1|TRBV4-1
CASSHPYAEAFF
>12|TRBJ2-5|TRBV29-1
CSVGGGRETQYF
>15|TRBJ1-2|TRBV5-1
CASSSGGRDNYGYTF
>14|TRBJ2-3|TRBV6-2/TRBV6-3
CASSYVRSPDTQYF
>14|TRBJ2-7|TRBV29-1
CSVEDPDRVPEQYF
>14|TRBJ1-1|TRBV6-6
CASSYSGGNTEAFF